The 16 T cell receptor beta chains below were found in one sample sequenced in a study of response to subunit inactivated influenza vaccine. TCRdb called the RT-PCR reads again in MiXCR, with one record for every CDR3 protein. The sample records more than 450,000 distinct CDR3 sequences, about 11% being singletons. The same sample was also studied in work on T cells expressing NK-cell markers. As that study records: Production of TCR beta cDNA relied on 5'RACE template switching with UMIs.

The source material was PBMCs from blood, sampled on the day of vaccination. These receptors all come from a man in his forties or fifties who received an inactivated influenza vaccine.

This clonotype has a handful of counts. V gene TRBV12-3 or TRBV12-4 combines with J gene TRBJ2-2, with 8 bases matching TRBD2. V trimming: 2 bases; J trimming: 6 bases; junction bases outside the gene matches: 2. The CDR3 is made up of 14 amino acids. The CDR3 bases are TGTGCCAGCAGTTTACGGGGGGGGTCCGGGGAGCTGTTTTTT. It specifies CASSLRGGSGELFF.

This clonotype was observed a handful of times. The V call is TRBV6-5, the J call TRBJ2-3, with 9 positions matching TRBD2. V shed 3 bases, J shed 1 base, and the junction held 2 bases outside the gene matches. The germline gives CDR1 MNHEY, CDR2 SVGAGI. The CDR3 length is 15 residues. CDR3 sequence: CASSYRLAGTDTQYF. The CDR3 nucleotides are TGTGCCAGCAGTTATAGACTAGCGGGCACAGATACGCAGTATTTT.

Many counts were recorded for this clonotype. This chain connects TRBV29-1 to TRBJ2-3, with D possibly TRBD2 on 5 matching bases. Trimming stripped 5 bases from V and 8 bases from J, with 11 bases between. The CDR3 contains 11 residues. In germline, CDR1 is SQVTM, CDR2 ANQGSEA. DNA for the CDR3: TGCAGCGTTCTAACAAGCGGTACGCAGTATTTT. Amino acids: CSVLTSGTQYF.

Here the CDR3 reads CASSLTSARYNEQFF. The CDR3 DNA reads as TGCGCCAGCAGCTTGACTAGTGCTCGATACAATGAGCAGTTCTTC. The chain combines TRBV5-1 with TRBJ2-1, with D maybe TRBD2 (5 bases). The V gene's germline CDR1 is SGHRS and CDR2 YFSETQ. There are 15 residues in the CDR3. V dropped 1 base and J dropped 4 bases, with 12 bases sitting between them.

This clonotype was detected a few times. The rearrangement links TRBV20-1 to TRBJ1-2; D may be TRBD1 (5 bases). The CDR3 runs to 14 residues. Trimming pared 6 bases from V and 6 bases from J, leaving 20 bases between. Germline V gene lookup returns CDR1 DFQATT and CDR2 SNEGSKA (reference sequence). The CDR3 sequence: CSATLGPAGHGYTF. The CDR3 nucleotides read TGCAGTGCGACGTTGGGACCTGCAGGTCATGGCTACACCTTC.

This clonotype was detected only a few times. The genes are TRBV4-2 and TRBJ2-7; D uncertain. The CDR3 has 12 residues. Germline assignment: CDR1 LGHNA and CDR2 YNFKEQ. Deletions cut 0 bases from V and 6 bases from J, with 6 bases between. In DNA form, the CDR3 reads TGTGCCAGCAGCCAAGATTTCGGCGAGCAGTACTTC. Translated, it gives CASSQDFGEQYF.

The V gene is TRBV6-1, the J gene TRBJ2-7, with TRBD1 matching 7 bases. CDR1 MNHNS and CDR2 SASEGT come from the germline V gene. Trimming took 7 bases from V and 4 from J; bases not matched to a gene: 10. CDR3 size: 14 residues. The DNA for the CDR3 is TGTGCCAGCACCACACGACAGGGTTGGTACGAGCAGTACTTC. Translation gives CASTTRQGWYEQYF.

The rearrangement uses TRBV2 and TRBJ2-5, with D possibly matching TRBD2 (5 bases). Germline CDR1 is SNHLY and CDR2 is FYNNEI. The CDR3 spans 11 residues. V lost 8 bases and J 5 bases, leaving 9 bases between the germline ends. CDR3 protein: CASLTGETQYF. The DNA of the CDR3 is TGTGCCAGCTTAACGGGGGAGACCCAGTACTTC.

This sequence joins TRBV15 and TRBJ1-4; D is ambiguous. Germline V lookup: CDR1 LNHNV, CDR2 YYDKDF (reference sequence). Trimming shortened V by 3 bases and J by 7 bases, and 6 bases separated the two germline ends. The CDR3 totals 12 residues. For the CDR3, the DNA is TGTGCCACCAGCAGCTCTGTTGAAAAACTGTTTTTT. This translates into CATSSSVEKLFF.

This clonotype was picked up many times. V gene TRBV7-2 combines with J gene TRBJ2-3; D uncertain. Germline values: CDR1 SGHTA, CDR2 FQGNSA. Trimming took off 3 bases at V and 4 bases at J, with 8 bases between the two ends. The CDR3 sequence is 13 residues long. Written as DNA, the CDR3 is TGTGCCAGCAGCTTCCGAGTGGCAGATACGCAGTATTTT. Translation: CASSFRVADTQYF.

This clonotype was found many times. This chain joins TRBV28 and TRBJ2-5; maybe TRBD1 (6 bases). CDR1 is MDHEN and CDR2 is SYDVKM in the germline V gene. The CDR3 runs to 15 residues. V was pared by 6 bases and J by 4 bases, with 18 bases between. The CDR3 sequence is CASRKGWGQSETQYF. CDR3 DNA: TGTGCCAGCAGGAAGGGGTGGGGGCAATCAGAGACCCAGTACTTC.

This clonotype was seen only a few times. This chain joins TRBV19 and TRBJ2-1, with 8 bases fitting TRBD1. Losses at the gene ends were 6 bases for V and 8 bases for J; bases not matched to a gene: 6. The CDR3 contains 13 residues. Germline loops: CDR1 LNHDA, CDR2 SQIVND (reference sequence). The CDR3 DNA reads TGTGCCAGTAGGTTACAGGGGGGCGATGAGCAGTTCTTC. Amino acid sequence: CASRLQGGDEQFF.

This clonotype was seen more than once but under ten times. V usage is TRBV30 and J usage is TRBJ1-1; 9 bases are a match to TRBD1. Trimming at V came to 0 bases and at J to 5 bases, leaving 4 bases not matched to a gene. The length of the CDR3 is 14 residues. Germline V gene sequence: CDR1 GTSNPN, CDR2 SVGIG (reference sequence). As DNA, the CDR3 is TGTGCCTGGAGTGTATGGGACAGGGAAACTGAAGCTTTCTTT. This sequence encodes CAWSVWDRETEAFF.

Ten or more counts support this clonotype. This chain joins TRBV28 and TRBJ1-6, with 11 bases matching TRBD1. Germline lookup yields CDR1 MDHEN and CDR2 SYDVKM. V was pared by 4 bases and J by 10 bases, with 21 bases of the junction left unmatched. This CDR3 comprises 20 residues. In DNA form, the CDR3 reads TGTGCCAGCAGTTCTCCATCTATCGCGGGACAGGGGGGGAGTCGGTCACCCCTCCACTTT. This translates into CASSSPSIAGQGGSRSPLHF.

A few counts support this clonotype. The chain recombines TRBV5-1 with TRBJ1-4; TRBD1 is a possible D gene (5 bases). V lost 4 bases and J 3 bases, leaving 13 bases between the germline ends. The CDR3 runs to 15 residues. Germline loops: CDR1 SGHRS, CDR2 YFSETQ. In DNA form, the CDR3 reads TGCGCCAGCAGCCTGAACGGGGCTTCTAATGAAAAACTGTTTTTT. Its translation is CASSLNGASNEKLFF.

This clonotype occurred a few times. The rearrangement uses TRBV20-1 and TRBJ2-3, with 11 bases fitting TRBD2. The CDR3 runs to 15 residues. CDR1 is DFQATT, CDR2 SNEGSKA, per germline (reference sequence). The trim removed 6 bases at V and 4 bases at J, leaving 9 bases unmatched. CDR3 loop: CSATSGSQGPDTQYF. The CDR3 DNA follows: TGCAGTGCCACTAGCGGGAGCCAAGGTCCAGATACGCAGTATTTT.